Below are 31 T cell receptor beta chains sequenced from a single sample in a study of T cells in localized non-small cell lung cancer. Sequencing was performed with immunoSEQ multiplex PCR; in TCRdb, only in-frame clones are kept and a portion is missing. This sample has some 7,000 clones, with about 21% found just once. The sequences come from lung tumor tissue, collected before any cancer treatment. The receptors shown here come from a man aged 35-69 years with stage III squamous cell lung carcinoma.

The chain has TRBV6-8 and TRBJ1-2; 8 bases map to TRBD1. This CDR3 region has 14 residues. Trimming cost V 7 bases and J 4 bases; bases outside gene matches: 8. The germline V gene encodes CDR1 MNHGY and CDR2 SAAAGT. The CDR3 is CASKWAGGFYGYTF. In DNA, the CDR3 is TGTGCCAGCAAATGGGCAGGGGGCTTCTATGGCTACACCTTC.

The V and J genes are TRBV14 and TRBJ2-7, with 7 bases identical to TRBD2. The CDR3 spans 13 residues. Per the germline V gene, CDR1 is SGHDN and CDR2 is FVKESK. V was pared by 4 bases and J by 3 bases, with 3 bases of the junction left unmatched. Here the CDR3 reads CASSPGTNYEQYF. DNA for the CDR3: TGTGCCAGCAGCCCGGGGACTAACTACGAGCAGTACTTC. The full variable domain, completed using reference TRBV14 and TRBJ2-7, is EAGVTQFPSHSVIEKGQTVTLRCDPISGHDNLYWYRRVMGKEIKFLLHFVKESKQDESGMPNNRFLAERTGGTYSTLKVQPAELEDSGVYFCASSPGTNYEQYFGPGTRLTVT.

This clone was detected only once. The V and J genes are TRBV29-1 and TRBJ1-2; D is ambiguous. From germline, CDR1 is SQVTM and CDR2 ANQGSEA. This CDR3 is built from 13 residues. V lost 5 bases, J lost 4 bases, and 14 bases lay in between. This CDR3 is CSVSGPFGYGYTF. CDR3 nucleotides: TGCAGCGTTAGCGGACCTTTTGGCTATGGCTACACCTTC.

This chain links TRBV29-1 with TRBJ2-7; D may be TRBD1 or TRBD2 (5 bases each). Trimming removed 5 bases at V and 4 bases at J, with 15 bases between. The V gene's germline CDR1 is SQVTM and CDR2 ANQGSEA. This CDR3 comprises 13 residues. The CDR3 protein is CSVNLRERYEQYF. CDR3 in DNA: TGCAGCGTTAACCTCAGGGAGCGGTACGAGCAGTACTTC.

The chain carries TRBV28 and TRBJ1-4; weak D call: TRBD1 (6 bases). In germline, CDR1 is MDHEN, CDR2 SYDVKM. Trimming pared 7 bases from V and 7 bases from J, leaving 16 bases between. The CDR3 is made up of 14 amino acids. As DNA, the CDR3 is TGTGCCAGCATCTCTGGGGGGCTGGGTGAAAAACTGTTTTTT. Encoded protein: CASISGGLGEKLFF.

The chain employs TRBV6-8 and TRBJ1-1; weak D call: TRBD1 (6 bases). CDR1 MNHGY and CDR2 SAAAGT come from the germline V gene. Trimming pared 6 bases from V and 5 bases from J, leaving 13 bases between. There are 13 residues in the CDR3. The CDR3 is CASSPGARTEAFF. As DNA, the CDR3 is TGTGCCAGCAGCCCGGGGGCGCGAACTGAAGCTTTCTTT.

The chain carries TRBV29-1 and TRBJ1-2; D is possibly TRBD1 (6 bases). The V and J ends lost 2 bases and 5 bases respectively, with 12 bases between them. Germline loops: CDR1 SQVTM, CDR2 ANQGSEA. The length of the CDR3 is 13 residues. Here the CDR3 DNA reads TGCAGCGTTGAAACCGGGGGCGGGTATGGCTACACCTTC. Amino acid sequence: CSVETGGGYGYTF.

J is TRBJ2-3 and V is TRBV15; a possible D gene is TRBD2 (6 bases). CDR3 length equals 16 residues. V was pared by 0 bases and J by 1 base, with 11 bases between. CDR1 and CDR2 from the germline V gene are LNHNV and YYDKDF (reference sequence). CDR3 DNA sequence: TGTGCCACCAGCAGAGATCCGGGGGATCGCACAGATACGCAGTATTTT. This gives the protein CATSRDPGDRTDTQYF.

V usage is TRBV19 and J usage is TRBJ1-2; 9 nucleotides match TRBD1. From germline, CDR1 is LNHDA and CDR2 SQIVND (reference sequence). CDR3 length equals 17 residues. V lost 5 bases to trimming and J lost 0 bases; unmatched junction nucleotides: 10. CDR3 in amino acids: CASSPMDRGRANYGYTF. The CDR3 DNA reads as TGTGCCAGTAGTCCGATGGACAGGGGAAGGGCTAACTATGGCTACACCTTC.

The chain's CDR3 is CSVKDGSPRAFF. The CDR3 DNA reads TGCAGCGTCAAGGACGGGTCCCCTCGGGCTTTCTTT. The rearrangement joins TRBV29-1 to TRBJ1-1; D call uncertain. V lost 6 bases and J 11 bases, leaving 19 bases between the germline ends. The germline V gene encodes CDR1 SQVTM and CDR2 ANQGSEA. The CDR3 loop spans 12 amino acids.

This clone was seen only a few times. The chain couples TRBV9 to TRBJ2-5, with 9 bases that match TRBD1. Trimming cost V 5 bases and J 0 bases; bases outside gene matches: 2. The CDR3 has 14 amino acids. Germline V CDR1 and CDR2: SGDLS, YYNGEE. The chain's CDR3 is CASSGDRDQETQYF. CDR3 coding DNA: TGTGCCAGCAGTGGGGACAGGGACCAAGAGACCCAGTACTTC.

This chain uses TRBV30 with TRBJ1-3, with D possibly being TRBD1 (5 bases). V dropped 5 bases and J dropped 5 bases, with 16 bases sitting between them. CDR3 length: 14 residues. Germline CDR1 GTSNPN, CDR2 SVGIG (reference sequence). CDR3: CAWDLGAGRNTIYF. The CDR3 region has the DNA TGTGCCTGGGATTTAGGGGCAGGGAGAAACACCATATATTTT. Based on the CDR3 plus reference TRBV30 and TRBJ1-3, the full variable domain is SQTIHQWPATLVQPVGSPLSLECTVEGTSNPNLYWYRQAAGRGLQLLFYSVGIGQISSEVPQNLSASRPQDRQFILSSKKLLLSDSGFYLCAWDLGAGRNTIYFGEGSWLTVV.

The chain recombines TRBV9 with TRBJ1-2, with D tentatively TRBD1 (5 bases). CDR1 and CDR2 from the germline V gene are SGDLS and YYNGEE. V was shortened by 4 bases and J by 3 bases, with 13 bases between the two germline ends. The CDR3 runs 14 residues. The CDR3 spells CASSPGWVDYGYTF. The CDR3 nucleotides read TGTGCCAGCAGCCCAGGGTGGGTCGACTATGGCTACACCTTC.

This chain links TRBV11-3 with TRBJ2-7, with 7 bases matching TRBD2. Per germline, CDR1 SGHNT and CDR2 YENEEA. The CDR3 is made up of 17 amino acids. The V gene end was trimmed by 2 bases and the J gene end by 2 bases; junction bases not matched to a gene: 12. CDR3: CASSLTGGGLGPYEQYF. CDR3 in DNA: TGTGCCAGCAGCTTAACGGGGGGAGGGTTAGGACCCTACGAGCAGTACTTC.

This clone was recorded a few times. The chain links TRBV6-8 to TRBJ2-1, with 8 bases fitting TRBD1. Trimming took 10 bases from V and 2 from J; bases not matched to a gene: 10. Germline V gives CDR1 MNHGY, CDR2 SAAAGT. The CDR3 totals 15 residues. In DNA form, the CDR3 reads TGTGCCATCAGGGCGACAGGGGCCCCCTACAATGAGCAGTTCTTC. This gives the protein CAIRATGAPYNEQFF.

This clone came up a few times. The rearrangement links TRBV7-2 to TRBJ2-3; D unresolved. Germline CDR1 reads SGHTA; CDR2 reads FQGNSA. V was cut by 3 bases and J by 3 bases, with 7 bases left in between. The CDR3 consists of 13 residues. Here the CDR3 DNA reads TGTGCCAGCAGCTTCGATGAAACAGATACGCAGTATTTT. Protein: CASSFDETDTQYF.

A few counts support this clone. This rearrangement joins TRBV11-3 to TRBJ2-7, with 9 positions matching TRBD2. The CDR3 extends over 14 amino acids. The ends lost 5 bases at V and 0 bases at J; junction bases unmatched: 2. The V gene's germline CDR1 is SGHNT and CDR2 YENEEA. CDR3 sequence (DNA): TGTGCCAGCAGCCGGGGACTAGCCTCCTACGAGCAGTACTTC. It encodes CASSRGLASYEQYF.

The CDR3 loop reads CASSPTGEGQPQHF. DNA of the CDR3: TGTGCCAGCTCACCTACAGGGGAAGGTCAGCCCCAGCATTTT. V gene TRBV18 combines with J gene TRBJ1-5; 7 nucleotides align to TRBD1. Trimming cost V 3 bases and J 6 bases; bases outside gene matches: 5. The CDR3 is 14 residues long. Germline CDR1 reads KGHSH; CDR2 reads LQKENI.

The chain carries TRBV9 and TRBJ1-1; a possible D gene is TRBD1 (5 bases). There are 15 residues in the CDR3. V lost 0 bases, J lost 4 bases, and 13 bases lay in between. Germline CDR1 is SGDLS and CDR2 is YYNGEE. The CDR3 is CASSVVGLGATEAFF. The CDR3 coding sequence is TGTGCCAGCAGCGTAGTGGGACTAGGGGCCACTGAAGCTTTCTTT.

The V gene is TRBV6-8, the J gene TRBJ1-6; no clear D gene. This CDR3 spans 13 amino acids. Germline V gene lookup returns CDR1 MNHGY and CDR2 SAAAGT. Deletions cut 5 bases from V and 10 bases from J, with 12 bases between. CDR3 sequence reads: CASSLKGGSPLHF. For the CDR3, the DNA is TGTGCCAGCAGTCTCAAGGGAGGCTCACCCCTCCACTTT.

The rearrangement links TRBV6-8 to TRBJ2-7, with 8 nucleotides matching TRBD1. Germline loops: CDR1 MNHGY, CDR2 SAAAGT. V lost 5 bases, J lost 2 bases, and 11 bases stayed unmatched. The CDR3 has 16 amino acids. The CDR3 loop reads CASSNGDPGQAYEQYF. The DNA for the CDR3 is TGTGCCAGCAGTAACGGGGATCCGGGACAGGCCTACGAGCAGTACTTC.

The chain combines TRBV28 with TRBJ1-5, with D possibly matching TRBD1 (6 bases). Looked up from germline, CDR1 is MDHEN and CDR2 is SYDVKM. The CDR3 loop spans 14 amino acids. CDR3 protein: CATASGGRNQPQHF. Written as DNA, the CDR3 is TGTGCTACAGCAAGCGGGGGCCGCAATCAGCCCCAGCATTTT.

This clone was observed a handful of times. The chain carries TRBV23-1 and TRBJ1-2, with D unresolved. TRBV23-1 is designated an ORF whose function remains uncertain. CDR3 size: 13 residues. Trimming took off 6 bases at V and 6 bases at J, with 14 bases between the two ends. CDR3 residues: CASSQDGRDGYTF. Here the CDR3 DNA reads TGCGCCAGCAGCCAAGATGGAAGGGATGGCTACACCTTC.

This chain joins TRBV18 and TRBJ1-2; D perhaps matches TRBD1 (6 bases). Per the germline V gene, CDR1 is KGHSH and CDR2 is LQKENI. The CDR3 sequence is 14 residues long. V gave up 0 bases and J gave up 8 bases, with 13 bases separating them. CDR3 sequence reads: CASSPPVGARGYTF. Here the CDR3 DNA reads TGTGCCAGCTCACCACCGGTGGGGGCGCGGGGCTACACCTTC. The full variable domain, with the rest looked up from reference TRBV18 and TRBJ1-2, is NAGVMQNPRHLVRRRGQEARLRCSPMKGHSHVYWYRQLPEEGLKFMVYLQKENIIDESGMPKERFSAEFPKEGPSILRIQQVVRGDSAAYFCASSPPVGARGYTFGSGTRLTVV.

The V and J genes are TRBV28 and TRBJ2-4; the D gene is possibly TRBD1 (5 bases). Germline CDR1 MDHEN, CDR2 SYDVKM. Deletions cut 1 base from V and 5 bases from J, with 12 bases between. This CDR3 has 15 amino acids. CDR3 residues: CASSLFPQGENIQYF. The CDR3 DNA reads as TGTGCCAGCAGTTTATTCCCGCAAGGGGAAAACATTCAGTACTTC.

This clone has at least ten counts. This chain connects TRBV9 to TRBJ2-5, with D perhaps matching TRBD1 (6 bases). Per germline, CDR1 SGDLS and CDR2 YYNGEE. CDR3 size: 14 residues. The V end lost 4 bases, the J end lost 0 bases, and 10 bases lay between the germline ends. CDR3: CASSSTGYQETQYF. The CDR3 DNA is TGTGCCAGCAGCTCAACAGGGTACCAAGAGACCCAGTACTTC.

The genes are TRBV19 and TRBJ1-5; no firm D call. Germline values: CDR1 LNHDA, CDR2 SQIVND (reference sequence). The CDR3 runs to 13 residues. V was cut by 3 bases and J by 4 bases, with 7 bases left in between. Written as DNA, the CDR3 is TGTGCCAGTAGTATTCAATTGAATCAGCCCCAGCATTTT. Translation: CASSIQLNQPQHF.

This clone was detected only a few times. CDR3 DNA sequence: TGTGCCAGCAGCGTAGCTGGGGGGGGAGAGACCCAGTACTTC. Its translation: CASSVAGGGETQYF. The V gene is TRBV9, the J gene TRBJ2-5, with 7 bases lining up with TRBD2. V trimming: 0 bases; J trimming: 4 bases; junction bases outside the gene matches: 3. From germline, CDR1 is SGDLS and CDR2 YYNGEE. The CDR3 loop spans 14 amino acids.

This clone has just a few counts. V gene TRBV11-3 combines with J gene TRBJ2-5, with 11 bases aligning to TRBD2. Germline lookup yields CDR1 SGHNT and CDR2 YENEEA. This CDR3 is 16 amino acids long. V lost 5 bases to trimming and J lost 1 base; unmatched junction nucleotides: 6. For the CDR3, the DNA is TGTGCCAGCAGCCCCCGACTAGCGGGGACCCAAGAGACCCAGTACTTC. Amino acids: CASSPRLAGTQETQYF.

The chain combines TRBV16 with TRBJ2-2, with TRBD1 as a possible D gene (6 bases). Germline CDR1 and CDR2: KGHSY and FQNENV. Trimming removed 1 base at V and 0 bases at J, with 9 bases between. This CDR3 region has 16 residues. CDR3 sequence reads: CASSQFGGANTGELFF. CDR3 nucleotides: TGTGCCAGCAGCCAATTTGGGGGCGCGAACACCGGGGAGCTGTTTTTT.

This clone showed up just a few times. The rearrangement links TRBV30 to TRBJ2-2; D might be TRBD1 or TRBD2, each matching 6 bases. The CDR3 extends over 12 amino acids. Germline assignment: CDR1 GTSNPN and CDR2 SVGIG (reference sequence). V lost 2 bases to trimming and J lost 6 bases, with 7 bases between them. The CDR3 bases are TGTGCCTGGAGTAGGGGGGCCGGGGAGCTGTTTTTT. Translated, it gives CAWSRGAGELFF.